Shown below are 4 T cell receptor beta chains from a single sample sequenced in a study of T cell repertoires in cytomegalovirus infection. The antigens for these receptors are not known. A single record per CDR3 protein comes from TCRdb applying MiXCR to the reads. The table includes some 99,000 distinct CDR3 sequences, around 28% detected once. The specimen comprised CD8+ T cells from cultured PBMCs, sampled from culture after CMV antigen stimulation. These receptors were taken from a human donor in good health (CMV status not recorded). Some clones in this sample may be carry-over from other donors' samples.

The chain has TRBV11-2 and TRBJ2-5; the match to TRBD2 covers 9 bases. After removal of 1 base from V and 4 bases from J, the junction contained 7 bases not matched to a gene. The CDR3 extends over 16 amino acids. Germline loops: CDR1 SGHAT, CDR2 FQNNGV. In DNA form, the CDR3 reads TGTGCCAGCAGCTTAGGTTTCGGCGGGGGGGGAGAGACCCAGTACTTC. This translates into CASSLGFGGGGETQYF.

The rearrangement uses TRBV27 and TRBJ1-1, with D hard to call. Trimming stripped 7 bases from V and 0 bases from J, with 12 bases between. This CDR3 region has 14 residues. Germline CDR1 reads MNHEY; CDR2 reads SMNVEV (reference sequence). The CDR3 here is CASTPAGLNTEAFF. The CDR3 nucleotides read TGTGCCAGCACCCCAGCGGGTTTGAACACTGAAGCTTTCTTT.

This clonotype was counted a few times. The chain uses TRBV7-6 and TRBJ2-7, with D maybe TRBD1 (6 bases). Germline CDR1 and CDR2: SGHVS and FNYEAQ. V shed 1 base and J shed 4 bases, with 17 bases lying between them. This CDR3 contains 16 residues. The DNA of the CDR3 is TGTGCCAGCAGCTTAGAGAGAGGGGGTCTCGCGTACGAGCAGTACTTC. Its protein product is CASSLERGGLAYEQYF.

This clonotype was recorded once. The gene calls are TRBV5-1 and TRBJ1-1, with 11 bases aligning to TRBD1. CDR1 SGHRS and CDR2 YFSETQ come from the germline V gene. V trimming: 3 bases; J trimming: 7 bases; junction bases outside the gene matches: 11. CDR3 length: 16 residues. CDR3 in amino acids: CASSYLEGQGAGEAFF. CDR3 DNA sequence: TGCGCCAGCAGCTACCTTGAAGGACAGGGGGCCGGTGAAGCTTTCTTT.